The 9 T cell receptor beta chains listed next were all sequenced from one sample in a study of T-cell memory formation after mild COVID-19. TCRdb redid the calling of the 5' RACE reads with MiXCR, one entry per CDR3 protein. The data contain about 470,000 distinct CDR3 sequences, 20% to 30% of them singletons. The specimen sequenced was PBMCs or a T cell subset sorted from them (not recorded which). Every receptor here comes from an adult woman who had mild COVID-19 (a few samples of this study predate the infection). Cell type and time point are not known.

Remarks on this clonotype: A much larger clone differs by one base, so this may be a read error. The chain uses TRBV7-2 and TRBJ2-7; D is unclear. Trimming took 0 bases from V and 3 from J, leaving 3 bases between them. This CDR3 contains 12 residues. Looked up from germline, CDR1 is SGHTA and CDR2 is FQGNSA. The CDR3 sequence is CASSLAYYEQYF. The CDR3 region has the DNA TGTGCCAGCAGCTTAGCTTACTACGAGCAGTACTTC. The whole variable domain, filled in from reference TRBV7-2 and TRBJ2-7, reads GAGVSQSPSNKVTEKGKDVELRCDPISGHTALYWYRQSLGQGLEFLIYFQGNSAPDKSGLPSDRFSAERTGGSVSTLTIQRTQQEDSAVYLCASSLAYYEQYFGPGTRLTVT.

This clonotype came up a few times. V is TRBV19 and J is TRBJ1-2, with D tentatively TRBD1 (5 bases). This CDR3 has 16 amino acids. Looked up from germline, CDR1 is LNHDA and CDR2 is SQIVND (reference sequence). Trimming removed 2 bases from V and 0 bases from J, with 13 bases in between. CDR3: CASSITSAGPNYGYTF. The CDR3 nucleotides read TGTGCCAGTAGTATAACCTCTGCGGGACCTAACTATGGCTACACCTTC.

The V call is TRBV4-2, the J call TRBJ2-5; 10 nucleotides align to TRBD1. The CDR3 is made up of 15 amino acids. CDR1 and CDR2 (germline): LGHNA, YNFKEQ. The V and J ends lost 3 bases and 4 bases, in that order; junction bases with no gene match: 5. CDR3 region: CASSQLTGGSETQYF. Written as DNA, the CDR3 is TGTGCCAGCAGCCAGTTGACAGGGGGCTCAGAGACCCAGTACTTC.

This clonotype was found a few times. The J gene is TRBJ2-7, the V gene TRBV30; D perhaps matches TRBD1 (6 bases). Per the germline V gene, CDR1 is GTSNPN and CDR2 is SVGIG (reference sequence). The CDR3 spans 12 residues. V was trimmed by 2 bases and J by 3 bases, leaving 8 bases between them. CDR3 DNA sequence: TGTGCCTGGAGTAAACAGGGCTACGAGCAGTACTTC. Translation: CAWSKQGYEQYF.

The rearrangement uses TRBV5-4 and TRBJ1-4; no clear D gene. CDR3 size: 17 residues. Germline V gene lookup returns CDR1 SGHNT and CDR2 YYREEE (reference sequence). V was shortened by 3 bases and J by 0 bases, with 15 bases between the two germline ends. The CDR3 here is CASSSNPNPATNEKLFF. CDR3 DNA sequence: TGTGCCAGCAGCTCTAACCCGAACCCGGCAACTAATGAAAAACTGTTTTTT.

At least ten counts were recorded for this clonotype. The junction does not match germline at one end; this may be a read error. This chain joins TRBV5-1 and TRBJ2-1, with a tentative D call TRBD2 (6 bases). Germline loops: CDR1 SGHRS, CDR2 YFSETQ. The CDR3 loop spans 15 amino acids. The chain's CDR3 is CASSLGTGTYNEQFF. Here the CDR3 DNA reads TGTGCCAGCAGTTTAGGGACTGGGACCTACAATGAGCAGTTCTTC.

This clonotype appeared a few times. The CDR3 protein is CATSDLGNQPQHF. The DNA of the CDR3 is TGTGCCACCAGTGATTTGGGGAATCAGCCCCAGCATTTT. The genes are TRBV24-1 and TRBJ1-5; D gene unclear. Germline values: CDR1 KGHDR, CDR2 SFDVKD. Trimming cost V 0 bases and J 4 bases, with 3 bases left between them. The CDR3 extends over 13 amino acids.

The genes are TRBV7-9 and TRBJ1-1; D is possibly TRBD1 (5 bases). The V gene's germline CDR1 is SEHNR and CDR2 FQNEAQ (reference sequence). V lost 5 bases and J lost 6, with 10 bases in between. The CDR3 spans 12 residues. The CDR3 reads CASSTTEPEAFF. The CDR3 DNA is TGTGCCAGCAGCACGACAGAACCTGAAGCTTTCTTT.

This clonotype has more than one count but fewer than ten. The gene calls are TRBV7-6 and TRBJ2-7; D ambiguous. V lost 1 base to trimming and J lost 0 bases, with 7 bases between them. The germline gives CDR1 SGHVS, CDR2 FNYEAQ. The CDR3 covers 14 residues. Here the CDR3 reads CASSLGVDSYEQYF. The CDR3 DNA is TGTGCCAGCAGCTTAGGGGTGGACTCCTACGAGCAGTACTTC. Drawing the rest from reference TRBV7-6 and TRBJ2-7, the complete variable domain is GAGVSQSPRYKVTKRGQDVALRCDPISGHVSLYWYRQALGQGPEFLTYFNYEAQQDKSGLPNDRFSAERPEGSISTLTIQRTEQRDSAMYRCASSLGVDSYEQYFGPGTRLTVT.